This TCR beta chain was observed in a study of T cells expressing NK-cell markers. In germline, CDR1 is SQVTM, CDR2 ANQGSEA. The CDR3 is 15 residues long. TCRdb reprocessed the 5' RACE reads and stores each CDR3 protein as one record, lacking DNA. The table counts about 260,000 distinct CDR3 sequences; 4.2% lies in the top ten. The receptor comes from a woman between 18 and 69 years old in good health. Sequencing was done on a sample of blood T cells: a sorted CD56 or NKG2C T cell subset, CD4+ or CD8+ T cells, or bulk PBMC T cells (not recorded which). V and J are TRBV29-1 and TRBJ2-1; TCRdb selects TRBD1, and the lack of DNA leaves this call unchecked. The chain's CDR3 is CSVPRERPSYNEQFF.